Listed here are 15 T cell receptor beta chains from one sample, sequenced in a study of blood T cell repertoires in COVID-19. Here immunoSEQ multiplex PCR was the method, and the copy in TCRdb shows in-frame clones only, minus some. The sample contains some 110,000 clones, roughly 90% of which appear only once. The sample was peripheral blood. These receptor sequences come from a man aged 65 to 85 who had recovered from COVID-19.

The chain joins TRBV20-1 to TRBJ2-7; D call uncertain. V was clipped by 4 bases and J by 3 bases, with 4 bases between them. CDR1 is DFQATT and CDR2 is SNEGSKA in the germline V gene (reference sequence). CDR3 length: 10 amino acids. The CDR3 sequence is CSATRYEQYF. The DNA of the CDR3 is TGCAGTGCTACGCGCTACGAGCAGTACTTC.

The V gene is TRBV7-3, the J gene TRBJ2-2, with 7 bases fitting TRBD2. The V gene's germline CDR1 is SGHTA and CDR2 FQGTGA. This CDR3 has 14 residues. The V and J ends lost 8 bases and 1 base, in that order; junction bases with no gene match: 4. Here the CDR3 reads CASQASGNTGELFF. CDR3 coding DNA: TGTGCCAGCCAGGCTAGCGGGAACACCGGGGAGCTGTTTTTT.

This clone was observed a handful of times. J is TRBJ1-6 and V is TRBV2, with 8 bases identical to TRBD1. The CDR3 sequence is 14 residues long. Trimming removed 4 bases from V and 7 bases from J; junction bases left unmatched: 3. CDR1 SNHLY and CDR2 FYNNEI come from the germline V gene. CDR3 amino acids: CASSGTGKNSPLHF. The CDR3 DNA is TGTGCCAGCAGTGGGACAGGGAAGAATTCACCCCTCCACTTT.

The V and J genes are TRBV7-2 and TRBJ1-2; D gene uncertain. The CDR3 extends over 13 amino acids. CDR1 and CDR2 (germline): SGHTA, FQGNSA. Trimming took 2 bases from V and 4 from J, leaving 8 bases between them. CDR3 protein: CASSLYIAYGYTF. CDR3 bases: TGTGCCAGCAGCTTATACATCGCCTATGGCTACACCTTC. The whole variable domain, filled in from reference TRBV7-2 and TRBJ1-2, reads GAGVSQSPSNKVTEKGKDVELRCDPISGHTALYWYRQSLGQGLEFLIYFQGNSAPDKSGLPSDRFSAERTGGSVSTLTIQRTQQEDSAVYLCASSLYIAYGYTFGSGTRLTVV.

The chain has TRBV7-2 and TRBJ2-3; 7 nucleotides align to TRBD1. Unmatched junction bases numbered 12, after V lost 2 bases and J lost 4 bases. CDR3 length: 17 residues. Germline V lookup: CDR1 SGHTA, CDR2 FQGNSA. The CDR3 sequence: CASSLNPTGYNSDTQYF. In DNA form, the CDR3 reads TGTGCCAGCAGCTTAAACCCGACAGGGTATAATTCAGATACGCAGTATTTT.

As concerns this clone: One end of the junction fails to match germline, which may point to a read error. This chain joins TRBV12-3 or TRBV12-4 and TRBJ2-7, with 7 bases aligning to TRBD1. The CDR3 spans 13 residues. CDR3 protein: CASSLRDSYQQYF. The CDR3 nucleotides are TGTGCCAGCAGTTTACGGGACAGCTACCAGCAGTACTTC.

The chain joins TRBV30 to TRBJ2-2; 11 bases fit TRBD2. Trimming at V came to 0 bases and at J to 1 base, leaving 1 base not matched to a gene. The length of the CDR3 is 16 residues. The V gene's germline CDR1 is GTSNPN and CDR2 SVGIG (reference sequence). The CDR3 DNA reads as TGTGCCTGGAGTGTTCTAGCGGGGGGGAACACCGGGGAGCTGTTTTTT. Its protein is CAWSVLAGGNTGELFF.

This chain connects TRBV19 to TRBJ1-2, with 10 positions matching TRBD1. CDR3 size: 15 residues. The ends lost 6 bases at V and 5 bases at J; junction bases unmatched: 9. The germline V gene has CDR1 LNHDA and CDR2 SQIVND (reference sequence). Here the CDR3 reads CASRNRDRGQYGYTF. The CDR3 DNA sequence: TGTGCCAGTAGGAACCGGGACAGGGGACAATATGGCTACACCTTC.

The J gene is TRBJ2-3, the V gene TRBV9, with 10 bases aligning to TRBD2. Trimming at V came to 4 bases and at J to 0 bases, leaving 5 bases not matched to a gene. The CDR3 loop spans 16 amino acids. Germline V lookup: CDR1 SGDLS, CDR2 YYNGEE. CDR3: CASSPGTSASTDTQYF. The CDR3 DNA reads as TGTGCCAGCAGCCCCGGGACTAGCGCTAGCACAGATACGCAGTATTTT.

This chain joins TRBV5-4 and TRBJ1-6, with D tentatively TRBD1 (5 bases). Looked up from germline, CDR1 is SGHNT and CDR2 is YYREEE (reference sequence). This CDR3 has 15 residues. Deletions cut 4 bases from V and 0 bases from J, with 8 bases between. DNA for the CDR3: TGTGCCAGCAGCGGGGGAGGCTCCTATAATTCACCCCTCCACTTT. Protein sequence: CASSGGGSYNSPLHF. The full variable domain, completed using reference TRBV5-4 and TRBJ1-6, is ETGVTQSPTHLIKTRGQQVTLRCSSQSGHNTVSWYQQALGQGPQFIFQYYREEENGRGNFPPRFSGLQFPNYSSELNVNALELDDSALYLCASSGGGSYNSPLHFGNGTRLTVT.

The gene calls are TRBV11-2 and TRBJ2-7; TRBD2 matches 9 bases. From germline, CDR1 is SGHAT and CDR2 FQNNGV. Unmatched junction bases numbered 7, after V lost 4 bases and J lost 6 bases. The CDR3 is 14 amino acids. The DNA for the CDR3 is TGTGCCAGCAGCTGGGTAGCGGGAGAGGGCGAGCAGTACTTC. Protein product: CASSWVAGEGEQYF.

The chain couples TRBV27 to TRBJ2-7; 11 nucleotides align to TRBD1. The germline V gene has CDR1 MNHEY and CDR2 SMNVEV (reference sequence). J gave up 4 bases and V 3 bases, and 8 bases lay outside the gene matches. This CDR3 spans 16 amino acids. Written as DNA, the CDR3 is TGTGCCAGCAGTTTTCTACCCGGGACAGGGGGGTACGAGCAGTACTTC. As protein: CASSFLPGTGGYEQYF.

The chain carries TRBV6-5 and TRBJ2-7; D is uncertain. The CDR3 runs to 11 residues. CDR1 is MNHEY and CDR2 is SVGAGI in the germline V gene. V gave up 6 bases and J gave up 4 bases, with 7 bases separating them. CDR3 nucleotides: TGTGCCAGCAGGCCGGTTTACGAGCAGTACTTC. Protein sequence: CASRPVYEQYF.

In this sample, this clone turned up once. The rearrangement joins TRBV11-3 to TRBJ2-3, with TRBD2 matching 8 bases. This CDR3 comprises 17 residues. CDR1 is SGHNT and CDR2 is YENEEA in the germline V gene. The junction had 10 bases not matched to a gene; V was cut back by 1 base and J by 4 bases. The CDR3 nucleotides are TGTGCCAGCAGCTTAGGGGGCCAGCGGGGGTGGGCAGATACGCAGTATTTT. Its translation: CASSLGGQRGWADTQYF.

The rearrangement links TRBV6-2 or TRBV6-3 to TRBJ2-2; D is uncertain. Germline CDR1 is MNHEY and CDR2 is SVGEGT. CDR3 length: 12 residues. The V and J ends lost 7 bases and 4 bases respectively, with 7 bases between them. The CDR3 loop is CASTPFTGELFF. In DNA, the CDR3 is TGTGCCAGCACCCCCTTCACCGGGGAGCTGTTTTTT.